These 11 T cell receptor beta chains were sequenced from one sample in a study of CD8+ T cells in alopecia areata. Once RNA had been extracted, it was reverse transcribed into cDNA to act as the sequencing template. Measured with immunoSEQ multiplex PCR; TCRdb has only the in-frame clones, and not every one. The sample includes 180,000 or so clones, about 72% of them seen just once. The specimen comprised CD8+ T cells sorted from blood, sampled at week 0. These receptors all come from a human donor with alopecia areata.

Only one count was recorded for this clone. The chain joins TRBV28 to TRBJ2-5, with 7 bases lining up with TRBD1. The J call may be incorrect, as the DNA end agrees better with TRBJ2-7. The CDR3 sequence is 12 residues long. Per the germline V gene, CDR1 is MDHEN and CDR2 is SYDVKM. This chain's CDR3 is CASDGRGFEQYF. As DNA, the CDR3 is TGTGCCAGCGATGGCAGGGGGTTCGAGCAGTACTTC.

The J gene is TRBJ1-1, the V gene TRBV30; weak D call: TRBD1 (5 bases). V was cut by 4 bases and J by 1 base, with 16 bases left in between. Germline CDR1 and CDR2: GTSNPN and SVGIG (reference sequence). This CDR3 region has 15 residues. The CDR3: CAWNLLWGPNTEAFF. The CDR3 DNA sequence: TGTGCCTGGAACCTACTATGGGGCCCGAACACTGAAGCTTTCTTT.

The rearrangement joins TRBV21-1 to TRBJ1-2; TRBD1, the D gene given by the table, was not confirmed from the DNA. TRBV21-1 is a listed pseudogene. This CDR3 spans 13 amino acids. The CDR3 bases are TGTGCCCTCCGGAAAGACATTGACTATGGCTACACCTTC. Protein sequence: CALRKDIDYGYTF.

This chain uses TRBV29-1 with TRBJ2-1; D is perhaps TRBD2 (6 bases). This CDR3 has 13 residues. V was shortened by 6 bases and J by 7 bases, with 16 bases between the two germline ends. Germline lookup yields CDR1 SQVTM and CDR2 ANQGSEA. The DNA for the CDR3 is TGCAGCGTAGGAGGGAGAGGGACGAATGAGCAGTTCTTC. The encoded protein is CSVGGRGTNEQFF.

This chain joins TRBV27 and TRBJ2-1; 7 nucleotides align to TRBD2. Germline CDR1 is MNHEY and CDR2 is SMNVEV (reference sequence). Trimming took 7 bases from V and 2 from J; bases not matched to a gene: 5. The CDR3 is 14 amino acids. The CDR3 DNA follows: TGTGCCAGCACCCGCGGGGGAACCTACAATGAGCAGTTCTTC. This sequence encodes CASTRGGTYNEQFF.

The chain carries TRBV4-2 and TRBJ2-3; no clear D gene. Between the trimmed V and J ends, which lost 5 bases and 4 bases, there was a span of 13 bases. The germline CDR1 and CDR2 sequences are LGHNA and YNFKEQ. The CDR3 is 14 residues long. For the CDR3, the DNA is TGTGCCAGCAGCGCCTCCCTTGCGGCAGATACGCAGTATTTT. Translating gives CASSASLAADTQYF.

J is TRBJ2-3 and V is TRBV29-1; TRBD1 matches at 8 bases. Germline V gene sequence: CDR1 SQVTM, CDR2 ANQGSEA. V gave up 7 bases and J gave up 3 bases; unmatched junction bases: 6. This CDR3 has 13 residues. The CDR3 DNA sequence: TGCAGCGGATGGACAGGGAAAACAGATACGCAGTATTTT. It codes for CSGWTGKTDTQYF.

The chain uses TRBV7-9 and TRBJ2-5; 7 positions agree with TRBD1. Germline lookup yields CDR1 SEHNR and CDR2 FQNEAQ (reference sequence). V gave up 5 bases and J gave up 0 bases; unmatched junction bases: 6. CDR3 size: 15 residues. The CDR3 protein is CASSQGDSNQETQYF. The CDR3 DNA reads TGTGCCAGCAGCCAAGGGGACAGCAACCAAGAGACCCAGTACTTC.

This chain connects TRBV2 to TRBJ2-1, with TRBD1 identical over 9 bases. The trim removed 10 bases at V and 1 base at J, leaving 8 bases unmatched. Germline assignment: CDR1 SNHLY and CDR2 FYNNEI. This CDR3 comprises 15 residues. The CDR3 DNA reads TGTGCCACCAAAGTCGGACAGGGGTCCTACAATGAGCAGTTCTTC. Protein: CATKVGQGSYNEQFF.

The J gene is TRBJ2-6, the V gene TRBV5-1; perhaps TRBD2 as D (5 bases). The CDR3 runs to 18 residues. V was clipped by 1 base and J by 3 bases, with 17 bases between them. Looked up from germline, CDR1 is SGHRS and CDR2 is YFSETQ. The CDR3 loop is CASSLPKEGGVGANVLTF. CDR3 nucleotide sequence: TGCGCCAGCAGCTTGCCGAAAGAGGGTGGAGTTGGGGCCAACGTCCTGACTTTC.

The chain uses TRBV2 and TRBJ2-7; D not resolved. V was cut by 2 bases and J by 1 base, with 6 bases left in between. Looked up from germline, CDR1 is SNHLY and CDR2 is FYNNEI. The CDR3 length is 13 residues. The CDR3 loop is CASSERESYEQYF. Written as DNA, the CDR3 is TGTGCCAGCAGTGAAAGGGAATCCTACGAGCAGTACTTC.